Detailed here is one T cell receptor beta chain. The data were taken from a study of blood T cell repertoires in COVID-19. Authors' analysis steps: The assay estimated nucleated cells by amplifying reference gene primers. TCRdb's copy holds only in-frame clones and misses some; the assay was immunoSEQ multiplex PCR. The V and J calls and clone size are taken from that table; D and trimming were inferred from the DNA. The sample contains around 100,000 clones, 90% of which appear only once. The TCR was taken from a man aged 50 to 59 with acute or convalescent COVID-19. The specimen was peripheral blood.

The DNA for the CDR3 is TGTGCCAGCACCTCGTTGGGGGGAGAGACCCAGTACTTC. Its translation: CASTSLGGETQYF. The chain links TRBV6-6 to TRBJ2-5, with D perhaps matching TRBD2 (6 bases). V was cut by 7 bases and J by 4 bases, with 13 bases left in between. The CDR3 consists of 13 residues. Per germline, CDR1 MNHNY and CDR2 SVGAGI (reference sequence).